The 26 T cell receptor beta chains below were found in one sample sequenced in a study of blood T cells in healthy people across ages. A J-beta primer mix and a sample-barcoded 5' primer were used in a second PCR of about 7 to 12 cycles. TCRdb re-called the 5' RACE reads with MiXCR, one entry per CDR3 protein. The sample holds 1.5 million to 2 million distinct CDR3 sequences; approximately 40% are singletons and the top ten take about 21%. Sequencing used blood. The receptors were sampled from a human donor in good health.

This clonotype was counted only a few times. The chain couples TRBV4-1 to TRBJ1-2; no firm D call. Germline V CDR1 and CDR2: MGHRA, YSYEKL. The CDR3 runs 15 residues. Trimming took 0 bases from V and 4 from J, leaving 12 bases between them. CDR3 residues: CASSQDPSGIYGYTF. CDR3 DNA sequence: TGCGCCAGCAGCCAAGATCCGTCCGGGATCTATGGCTACACCTTC.

The V call is TRBV27, the J call TRBJ2-3; no reliable D call. The CDR3 is 15 residues long. V gave up 1 base and J gave up 5 bases, with 13 bases separating them. Germline assignment: CDR1 MNHEY and CDR2 SMNVEV (reference sequence). The CDR3: CASSLWYGVGDTQYF. The CDR3 DNA sequence: TGTGCCAGCAGTTTATGGTACGGTGTCGGAGATACGCAGTATTTT.

This clonotype has ten or more counts. The chain couples TRBV5-1 to TRBJ2-7, with D perhaps being TRBD1 or TRBD2 (5 bases each). The CDR3 runs 15 residues. V lost 4 bases to trimming and J lost 3 bases, with 17 bases between them. CDR1 SGHRS and CDR2 YFSETQ come from the germline V gene. The CDR3 DNA is TGCGCCAGCAGCACGTCACCCGGGGCTTACTACGAGCAGTACTTC. It is translated as CASSTSPGAYYEQYF. Looking up the rest from reference TRBV5-1 and TRBJ2-7 gives the full variable domain: KAGVTQTPRYLIKTRGQQVTLSCSPISGHRSVSWYQQTPGQGLQFLFEYFSETQRNKGNFPGRFSGRQFSNSRSEMNVSTLELGDSALYLCASSTSPGAYYEQYFGPGTRLTVT.

This clonotype occurred a few times. This chain links TRBV6-5 with TRBJ2-5; 7 bases agree with TRBD1. The CDR3 extends over 14 amino acids. V shed 4 bases, J shed 3 bases, and the junction held 5 bases outside the gene matches. The germline V gene has CDR1 MNHEY and CDR2 SVGAGI. The CDR3 is CASSFVDREETQYF. As DNA, the CDR3 is TGTGCCAGCAGTTTCGTAGACAGGGAAGAGACCCAGTACTTC.

About this clonotype: A read error may produce the germline difference seen at one junction end. This CDR3 is CVSSESFSNYNEQFF. The CDR3 coding sequence is TGTGTCAGCAGTGAATCTTTCAGTAACTACAATGAGCAGTTCTTC. This chain connects TRBV25-1 to TRBJ2-1; no clear D. Germline V lookup: CDR1 MGHDK, CDR2 SYGVNS. There are 15 residues in the CDR3.

A few counts support this clonotype. The rearrangement links TRBV20-1 to TRBJ2-7, with D uncertain. V was clipped by 6 bases and J by 6 bases, with 18 bases between them. Germline CDR1 reads DFQATT; CDR2 reads SNEGSKA (reference sequence). The CDR3 spans 13 residues. CDR3 DNA: TGCAGTGCCCCGACCACCCCCCTCGGCGAGCAGTACTTC. Protein: CSAPTTPLGEQYF.

The J gene is TRBJ2-4, the V gene TRBV9; TRBD2 might be the D (7 bases). CDR3 length: 17 residues. Trimming took 5 bases from V and 13 from J, leaving 31 bases between them. Germline V gene data show CDR1 as SGDLS and CDR2 as YYNGEE. In nucleotides, the CDR3 is TGTGCCAGCAGGAGAACTTCGGGAGGACAGTTCTACAATGAGCAGTACTTC. It encodes CASRRTSGGQFYNEQYF.

The rearrangement joins TRBV27 to TRBJ1-2, with D possibly TRBD1 on 6 matching bases. V gave up 5 bases and J gave up 0 bases, with 22 bases separating them. The CDR3 length is 18 residues. Germline CDR1 reads MNHEY; CDR2 reads SMNVEV (reference sequence). Here the CDR3 reads CASSESLDRIIANYGYTF. CDR3 DNA: TGTGCCAGCAGTGAATCCCTCGACAGGATCATAGCTAACTATGGCTACACCTTC.

The chain couples TRBV5-1 to TRBJ2-3, with a possible D match to TRBD1 (6 bases). This CDR3 has 13 amino acids. The V gene lost 7 bases and the J gene lost 5 bases, with 14 bases spanning the gap. Germline assignment: CDR1 SGHRS and CDR2 YFSETQ. The CDR3 here is CASQSGARDTQYF. The CDR3 DNA reads TGCGCCAGCCAATCAGGGGCGAGAGATACGCAGTATTTT. Combining the CDR3 with reference TRBV5-1 and TRBJ2-3 gives the whole variable domain KAGVTQTPRYLIKTRGQQVTLSCSPISGHRSVSWYQQTPGQGLQFLFEYFSETQRNKGNFPGRFSGRQFSNSRSEMNVSTLELGDSALYLCASQSGARDTQYFGPGTRLTVL.

The chain couples TRBV7-2 to TRBJ1-6, with 10 bases that match TRBD1. The CDR3 extends over 15 amino acids. Germline V gene sequence: CDR1 SGHTA, CDR2 FQGNSA. V trimming: 5 bases; J trimming: 10 bases; junction bases outside the gene matches: 8. The chain's CDR3 is CASSPRGQGMSPLHF. CDR3 bases: TGTGCCAGCAGCCCCAGGGGACAGGGGATGTCACCCCTCCACTTT.

The CDR3 sequence: CASSPAAGGYEQYF. CDR3 sequence (DNA): TGTGCCAGCAGCCCAGCCGCGGGCGGCTACGAGCAGTACTTC. The chain carries TRBV7-7 and TRBJ2-7; a possible D gene is TRBD2 (5 bases). CDR3 length: 14 amino acids. Germline loops: CDR1 SSHAT, CDR2 FNYEAQ (reference sequence). V lost 5 bases and J 3 bases, leaving 14 bases between the germline ends.

The chain has TRBV5-1 and TRBJ2-7; 7 nucleotides line up with TRBD1. There are 15 residues in the CDR3. Germline-derived CDR1 and CDR2 are SGHRS and YFSETQ. V was pared by 4 bases and J by 2 bases, with 9 bases of the junction left unmatched. CDR3 residues: CASSPGGQLTYEQYF. The CDR3 bases are TGCGCCAGCAGCCCAGGGGGACAGCTTACCTACGAGCAGTACTTC. The complete variable domain, with remaining parts taken from reference TRBV5-1 and TRBJ2-7, reads KAGVTQTPRYLIKTRGQQVTLSCSPISGHRSVSWYQQTPGQGLQFLFEYFSETQRNKGNFPGRFSGRQFSNSRSEMNVSTLELGDSALYLCASSPGGQLTYEQYFGPGTRLTVT.

This rearrangement joins TRBV28 to TRBJ1-2; D is unclear. The V end was cut by 5 bases, the J end by 2 bases, with 15 bases between. From germline, CDR1 is MDHEN and CDR2 SYDVKM. The CDR3 extends over 15 amino acids. CDR3 sequence: CASSPSFRGNYGYTF. In DNA form, the CDR3 reads TGTGCCAGCAGTCCTAGTTTCCGGGGAAACTATGGCTACACCTTC.

This chain joins TRBV28 and TRBJ2-6, with no clear D. Looked up from germline, CDR1 is MDHEN and CDR2 is SYDVKM. V was clipped by 10 bases and J by 0 bases, with 7 bases between them. This CDR3 spans 13 amino acids. DNA of the CDR3: TGTGCCACGGCCGTCTCTGGGGCCAACGTCCTGACTTTC. This gives the protein CATAVSGANVLTF.

The chain couples TRBV7-9 to TRBJ1-5, with 8 bases lining up with TRBD1. Germline assignment: CDR1 SEHNR and CDR2 FQNEAQ (reference sequence). The CDR3 extends over 15 amino acids. The J segment lost 5 bases and the V segment lost 4 bases, leaving 7 bases of the junction unmatched. CDR3 bases: TGTGCCAGCAGCTGGGGACAGGTTGGTGATCAGCCCCAGCATTTT. Encoded protein: CASSWGQVGDQPQHF.

This sequence joins TRBV7-2 and TRBJ2-3; D not certain. Germline assignment: CDR1 SGHTA and CDR2 FQGNSA. V gave up 5 bases and J gave up 0 bases, with 15 bases separating them. This CDR3 region has 16 residues. The CDR3 region is CASSRATSTSTDTQYF. CDR3 in DNA: TGTGCCAGCAGCCGGGCGACCTCCACTAGCACAGATACGCAGTATTTT.

The rearrangement links TRBV27 to TRBJ2-4, with 9 bases fitting TRBD1. J was trimmed by 13 bases and V by 6 bases; bases with no gene match: 10. There are 13 residues in the CDR3. Germline assignment: CDR1 MNHEY and CDR2 SMNVEV (reference sequence). CDR3 protein: CASRWTGEGEQYF. CDR3 DNA: TGTGCCAGCAGGTGGACAGGGGAGGGGGAGCAGTACTTC.

This clonotype turned up a few times. This rearrangement joins TRBV12-3 or TRBV12-4 to TRBJ2-1; 12 bases align to TRBD2. The CDR3 length is 19 residues. The junction had 18 bases not matched to a gene; V was cut back by 3 bases and J by 9 bases. CDR3: CASSLEDKRLAGEDSEQFF. CDR3 DNA sequence: TGTGCCAGCAGTTTGGAAGATAAACGACTAGCGGGGGAGGATAGTGAGCAGTTCTTC.

This clonotype was recorded many times. The chain uses TRBV29-1 and TRBJ1-3, with 7 bases aligning to TRBD1. J gave up 7 bases and V 4 bases, and 10 bases lay outside the gene matches. CDR1 is SQVTM, CDR2 ANQGSEA, per germline. This CDR3 is 14 amino acids long. The CDR3 loop is CSVATGVVGNTIYF. CDR3 DNA sequence: TGCAGCGTTGCCACAGGGGTAGTTGGTAACACCATATATTTT.

V usage is TRBV6-9 and J usage is TRBJ2-7; D gene ambiguous. CDR1 is MNHGY and CDR2 is SVAAGI in the germline V gene. The CDR3 is 12 residues long. Trimming removed 10 bases from V and 1 base from J, with 11 bases in between. In nucleotides, the CDR3 is TGTGCCAATCACTGGGTTTCCTACGAGCAGTACTTC. This encodes CANHWVSYEQYF.

J is TRBJ1-1 and V is TRBV6-1, with D uncertain. The CDR3 covers 15 residues. Trimming shortened V by 2 bases and J by 6 bases, and 16 bases separated the two germline ends. Germline loops: CDR1 MNHNS, CDR2 SASEGT. The CDR3 DNA follows: TGTGCCAGCAGTGAACGTTTTTGGGGAAGTGCTGAAGCTTTCTTT. As protein: CASSERFWGSAEAFF.

The chain has TRBV13 and TRBJ1-1; TRBD1 aligns across 7 bases. CDR1 is PRHDT and CDR2 is FYEKMQ in the germline V gene (reference sequence). Unmatched junction bases numbered 4, after V lost 2 bases and J lost 10 bases. The CDR3 covers 12 residues. The CDR3 DNA sequence: TGTGCCAGCAGCTTACCGACAGGGAGAGCTTTCTTT. Translated, it gives CASSLPTGRAFF.

The chain combines TRBV5-5 with TRBJ2-3; 7 positions agree with TRBD1. The CDR3 has 15 residues. V was pared by 5 bases and J by 4 bases, with 10 bases of the junction left unmatched. Germline lookup yields CDR1 SGHKS and CDR2 YYEKEE (reference sequence). The CDR3 spells CASSPQDRFADTQYF. The CDR3 DNA is TGTGCCAGCAGTCCCCAGGACAGGTTCGCAGATACGCAGTATTTT.

The V call is TRBV12-3 or TRBV12-4, the J call TRBJ2-3, with D hard to call. This CDR3 contains 13 residues. Between the trimmed V and J ends, which lost 3 bases and 6 bases, there was a span of 10 bases. For the CDR3, the DNA is TGTGCCAGCAGTTTGGGCCCCCACGATACGCAGTATTTT. It yields the protein CASSLGPHDTQYF.

This clonotype appeared a few times. The CDR3 DNA reads TGTGCCAGCAGCCAAGGGGGCCTTGGGGCCAACGTCCTGACTTTC. This translates into CASSQGGLGANVLTF. The chain links TRBV4-2 to TRBJ2-6; D is possibly TRBD1 (5 bases). The CDR3 contains 15 residues. The ends were cut back, 1 base at V and 3 bases at J, with 7 bases in the middle. The V gene's germline CDR1 is LGHNA and CDR2 YNFKEQ.

For this clonotype: This sequence may be a read error, since a much larger clone differs from it by one base. V and J are TRBV7-2 and TRBJ2-3; TRBD1 might be the D (6 bases). The CDR3 is 14 amino acids. Germline V gene sequence: CDR1 SGHTA, CDR2 FQGNSA. CDR3 sequence: CAGSLNRGTDTQYF. In DNA form, the CDR3 reads TGTGCCGGCAGCTTAAACAGGGGCACAGATACGCAGTATTTT.